Listed below are T cell receptor beta chains from one sample, sequenced in a study of blood T cell repertoires in COVID-19. TCRdb keeps only in-frame clones here, not all; method: immunoSEQ multiplex PCR. The sample gives approximately 400,000 clones, about 89% of which show up once; over 0.7% is in the top ten. Sequenced sample: PBMCs or T cells enriched from blood (not recorded which). These receptors were collected from a woman between 35 and 50 years old who had been exposed to COVID-19. The CDR3 runs from the conserved cysteine through the conserved F or W.

V	J	CDR3
TRBV7-9	TRBJ2-7	CASSLVGVLNEQYF
TRBV14	TRBJ1-1	CASSLTGTVWAFF
TRBV29-1	TRBJ2-1	CSGYNRGGRLNEQFF
TRBV7-7	TRBJ2-3	CASSFTGTGRRTDTQYF
TRBV7-2	TRBJ2-4	CASSSQVHKPGNIQYF
TRBV5-5	TRBJ1-4	CASSLGDGAANEKLFF
TRBV19	TRBJ2-1	CASSSRTGVIIRGEQFF
TRBV3-1/TRBV3-2	TRBJ1-4	CASSPRQVSVRNEKLFF
TRBV7-9	TRBJ2-7	CASSPEGGEQYF
TRBV5-6	TRBJ1-3	CASSMGDSSPGNTIYF
TRBV7-6	TRBJ1-2	CASSLGTGVGGYGYTF
TRBV12-3/TRBV12-4	TRBJ2-3	CASSYAGPQYF
TRBV24-1	TRBJ1-2	CATSDSDSYGYTF
TRBV25-1	TRBJ2-7	CASSDPRWPTLAYEQYF
TRBV12-3/TRBV12-4	TRBJ1-1	CASSPGQTEAFF
TRBV12-2	TRBJ1-2	CASRLGDRGPSGYTF
TRBV30	TRBJ2-1	CACSGGPHNEQFF
TRBV19	TRBJ1-2	CASSHGQVLPAFPQYGYTF
TRBV5-6	TRBJ2-5	CASSLGGQGGETQYF
TRBV19	TRBJ1-5	CASRFGGEQPQHF
TRBV19	TRBJ2-1	CASSIDQGLSYNEQFF
TRBV14	TRBJ1-1	CASSQESSAGTEAFF
TRBV7-6	TRBJ1-5	CASSRTVLNQPQHF
TRBV7-9	TRBJ2-7	CASSLSALRNEQYF
TRBV6-5	TRBJ1-1	CASSYLQAVNTEAFF
TRBV3-1/TRBV3-2	TRBJ2-7	CASSPKFRGREQYF
TRBV25-1	TRBJ1-2	CASSDPRTGDGYGYTF
TRBV11-3	TRBJ2-7	CASSLVGTEKGEQYF
TRBV7-9	TRBJ1-4	CASSLEQYNEKLFF
TRBV5-8	TRBJ2-1	CASSPTGSSYNEQFF
TRBV7-3	TRBJ2-3	CASSYSITDTQYF
TRBV2	TRBJ1-5	CASRAGQGGGYGNQPQHF
TRBV18	TRBJ2-1	CASSLRTGGSNEQFF
TRBV30	TRBJ2-7	CAWSVGAGPSYEQYF
TRBV7-9	TRBJ1-2	CASSFREHYGYTF
TRBV3-1/TRBV3-2	TRBJ1-2	CASSPERGGGQLQVYGYTF
TRBV7-2	TRBJ2-1	CASSSSSSGYNEQFF
TRBV30	TRBJ2-7	CAWSVPSRGAYEQYF
TRBV7-3	TRBJ2-5	CASSRGLAGGETQYF
TRBV30	TRBJ1-6	CAWSVRRQGPSSYNSPLHF
TRBV19	TRBJ2-2	CASSPQGWNTGELFF
TRBV4-1	TRBJ2-4	CASSQEGRGATLNIQYF
TRBV7-2	TRBJ2-1	CASSQQGSSYNEQFF
TRBV30	TRBJ2-1	CAWTQAGSTGEQFF
TRBV5-1	TRBJ2-7	CASSLAFRDRQYF
TRBV12-3/TRBV12-4	TRBJ1-2	CASSPSAGYGYTF
TRBV10-1	TRBJ2-1	CASSLGGLAGTYNEQFF
TRBV24-1	TRBJ2-1	CATSDAQVSSYNEQFF
TRBV6-1	TRBJ2-1	CASSEFDRGLYNEQFF
TRBV3-1/TRBV3-2	TRBJ2-7	CASSQRRQGADEQYF
TRBV3-1/TRBV3-2	TRBJ1-6	CASSPTFSSYNSPLHF
TRBV3-1/TRBV3-2	TRBJ1-2	CASSRGQGNYGYTF
TRBV5-1	TRBJ1-1	CASSSETERRDTEAFF
TRBV27	TRBJ2-2	CASSSGLAGGWNTGELFF
TRBV30	TRBJ2-1	CAWSRLAGVLNNEQFF
TRBV7-9	TRBJ2-1	CASSLSGGQGGYEQFF
TRBV6-6	TRBJ2-2	CASSRRKLAGVAGELFF
TRBV5-1	TRBJ1-2	CASSLEMMAGGDGYTF
TRBV19	TRBJ1-6	CASSDRGMVSPLHF